What follows are 15 T cell receptor beta chains derived from one specimen sequenced in a study of cytomegalovirus exposure and HLA in healthy donors. PCR was performed using 60 Vbeta and 13 Jbeta primers. TCRdb's copy holds only in-frame clones and misses some; the assay was immunoSEQ multiplex PCR. The data contain 200,000 to 250,000 clones, less than 80% of them seen just once; the ten biggest clones take up 0.2% to 0.25%. The sample consisted of PBMCs. The receptors originated from a girl aged 2-15 years in good health and CMV-seronegative.

The chain has TRBV19 and TRBJ2-7; weak D call: TRBD1 (5 bases). Per the germline V gene, CDR1 is LNHDA and CDR2 is SQIVND (reference sequence). Trimming took off 3 bases at V and 2 bases at J, with 11 bases between the two ends. The CDR3 extends over 14 amino acids. The CDR3 is CASSMGGAAYEQYF. The CDR3 DNA follows: TGTGCCAGTAGTATGGGTGGGGCCGCCTACGAGCAGTACTTC. Complete variable domain (other parts from reference TRBV19 and TRBJ2-7): DGGITQSPKYLFRKEGQNVTLSCEQNLNHDAMYWYRQDPGQGLRLIYYSQIVNDFQKGDIAEGYSVSREKKESFPLTVTSAQKNPTAFYLCASSMGGAAYEQYFGPGTRLTVT.

A few counts support this clone. DNA for the CDR3: TGTGCCAGCAGGGACTTTAGCGGAGGGTACAATGAGCAGTTCTTC. Its translation is CASRDFSGGYNEQFF. This chain links TRBV6-5 with TRBJ2-1, with D possibly matching TRBD2 (6 bases). Trimming shortened V by 6 bases and J by 4 bases, and 16 bases separated the two germline ends. Germline V CDR1 and CDR2: MNHEY, SVGAGI. The CDR3 covers 15 residues.

The chain carries TRBV6-5 and TRBJ2-3; D not certain. This CDR3 is 14 amino acids long. V gave up 6 bases and J gave up 1 base, with 11 bases separating them. The germline V gene encodes CDR1 MNHEY and CDR2 SVGAGI. In DNA form, the CDR3 reads TGTGCCAGCAGAAAGTCCTGGCGCACAGATACGCAGTATTTT. It yields the protein CASRKSWRTDTQYF.

The chain has TRBV6-4 and TRBJ1-6, with D perhaps TRBD1 (5 bases). The CDR3 totals 15 residues. The V and J ends lost 2 bases and 9 bases respectively, with 14 bases between them. Germline V gives CDR1 MRHNA, CDR2 SNTAGT. CDR3 nucleotides: TGTGCCAGCAGTGACGGGAATGGGCAGGGTTCACCCCTCCACTTT. Translating it yields CASSDGNGQGSPLHF.

The V and J genes are TRBV18 and TRBJ1-1; D gene ambiguous. The CDR3 is 15 residues long. Germline V gene lookup returns CDR1 KGHSH and CDR2 LQKENI. V shed 0 bases and J shed 5 bases, with 13 bases lying between them. CDR3 sequence: CASSPPNGYWTEAFF. The CDR3 DNA reads as TGTGCCAGCTCACCACCCAACGGGTATTGGACTGAAGCTTTCTTT.

The chain recombines TRBV2 with TRBJ2-7, with a tentative D call TRBD2 (5 bases). V was clipped by 5 bases and J by 2 bases, with 10 bases between them. The germline V gene encodes CDR1 SNHLY and CDR2 FYNNEI. The CDR3 length is 13 residues. The DNA for the CDR3 is TGTGCCAGCAGTTTCCGGGGAGCCTACGAGCAGTACTTC. Amino acids: CASSFRGAYEQYF.

The chain recombines TRBV6-5 with TRBJ1-2; weak D call: TRBD1 (6 bases). This CDR3 spans 12 amino acids. Germline lookup yields CDR1 MNHEY and CDR2 SVGAGI. V lost 7 bases and J 7 bases, leaving 13 bases between the germline ends. The CDR3 DNA sequence: TGTGCCAGCACCAGGGGCGAAGGTGGCTACACCTTC. Its translation is CASTRGEGGYTF.

This clone was detected a few times. The rearrangement links TRBV28 to TRBJ2-1; TRBD2 matches 8 bases. Germline V gene data show CDR1 as MDHEN and CDR2 as SYDVKM. The CDR3 consists of 15 residues. The J segment lost 5 bases and the V segment lost 7 bases, leaving 10 bases of the junction unmatched. CDR3 DNA: TGTGCCAGCACCTGGCGTCTAGCGGGTGACAATGAGCAGTTCTTC. As protein: CASTWRLAGDNEQFF.

This clone was seen a few times. V and J are TRBV11-2 and TRBJ1-4; TRBD1 might be the D (6 bases). The CDR3 loop spans 13 amino acids. Germline assignment: CDR1 SGHAT and CDR2 FQNNGV. With 5 bases removed from V and 7 bases from J, the gap between germline ends came to 11 bases. DNA for the CDR3: TGTGCCAGCAGCCTATCACAGGGTGAAAAACTGTTTTTT. It codes for CASSLSQGEKLFF.

The CDR3 region is CASSQVGKGGYQPQHF. The DNA for the CDR3 is TGCGCCAGCAGCCAAGTCGGAAAGGGGGGGTACCAGCCCCAGCATTTT. The chain joins TRBV4-1 to TRBJ1-5; D is possibly TRBD1 (6 bases). The CDR3 has 16 residues. Trimming took off 1 base at V and 7 bases at J, with 17 bases between the two ends. The germline CDR1 and CDR2 sequences are MGHRA and YSYEKL.

The chain couples TRBV10-3 to TRBJ2-5, with 11 bases identical to TRBD2. Per germline, CDR1 ENHRY and CDR2 SYGVKD. Unmatched junction bases numbered 1, after V lost 5 bases and J lost 5 bases. This CDR3 contains 13 residues. The CDR3 protein is CAISRLAGETQYF. The CDR3 region has the DNA TGTGCCATCAGTCGACTAGCGGGGGAGACCCAGTACTTC.

The rearrangement joins TRBV29-1 to TRBJ2-7; 7 nucleotides match TRBD1. Germline-derived CDR1 and CDR2 are SQVTM and ANQGSEA. This CDR3 contains 13 residues. V was pared by 4 bases and J by 2 bases, with 5 bases of the junction left unmatched. CDR3 nucleotides: TGCAGCGTTGGGGGGACAGTTACCTACGAGCAGTACTTC. Translated: CSVGGTVTYEQYF.

The CDR3 nucleotides are TGTGCCATCAGTGAAGGGCAGGGGGACACTGAAGCTTTCTTT. The encoded protein is CAISEGQGDTEAFF. The chain couples TRBV10-3 to TRBJ1-1; 7 bases are shared with TRBD1. There are 14 residues in the CDR3. Germline V lookup: CDR1 ENHRY, CDR2 SYGVKD. V shed 3 bases, J shed 3 bases, and the junction held 4 bases outside the gene matches.

V usage is TRBV5-1 and J usage is TRBJ2-1; 9 bases line up with TRBD2. Germline V CDR1 and CDR2: SGHRS, YFSETQ. CDR3 length: 20 amino acids. Unmatched junction bases numbered 30, after V lost 7 bases and J lost 10 bases. Written as DNA, the CDR3 is TGCGCCAGCGGGAACAACCGGGACTGGAGTGTTGCGGGAGGGGTTGGGGAGCAGTTCTTC. Encoded protein: CASGNNRDWSVAGGVGEQFF.

The rearrangement uses TRBV4-2 and TRBJ2-5; 8 nucleotides match TRBD2. The CDR3 sequence is 16 residues long. CDR1 and CDR2 from the germline V gene are LGHNA and YNFKEQ. V lost 0 bases and J lost 1; bases outside the gene matches: 4. The CDR3 here is CASSQDRRGAQETQYF. DNA for the CDR3: TGTGCCAGCAGCCAAGACCGGCGGGGGGCCCAAGAGACCCAGTACTTC.